Each of the 9 T cell receptor beta chains below was sequenced from the same sample in a study of technical replicates of blood from a handful of donors. TCRdb keeps only in-frame clones here, not all; method: immunoSEQ multiplex PCR. The table records some 57,000 clones, 97% of them present only once. The sample was T cells isolated from PBMCs. Receptors originate from a human donor in good health.

The J gene is TRBJ2-2, the V gene TRBV30; a weak D match, TRBD1 (5 bases). V was trimmed by 6 bases and J by 7 bases, leaving 15 bases between them. From germline, CDR1 is GTSNPN and CDR2 SVGIG (reference sequence). The CDR3 is 13 residues long. This CDR3 is CACSTQGIGELFF. Written as DNA, the CDR3 is TGTGCCTGCTCCACTCAGGGAATCGGGGAGCTGTTTTTT.

The chain employs TRBV25-1 and TRBJ2-1, with D unclear. The germline gives CDR1 MGHDK, CDR2 SYGVNS. V was shortened by 1 base and J by 4 bases, with 8 bases between the two germline ends. The CDR3 extends over 14 amino acids. The CDR3 here is CASSEFSLYNEQFF. The CDR3 coding sequence is TGTGCCAGCAGTGAATTCTCTTTGTACAATGAGCAGTTCTTC. Full variable domain (missing parts from reference TRBV25-1 and TRBJ2-1): EADIYQTPRYLVIGTGKKITLECSQTMGHDKMYWYQQDPGMELHLIHYSYGVNSTEKGDLSSESTVSRIRTEHFPLTLESARPSHTSQYLCASSEFSLYNEQFFGPGTRLTVL.

The V call is TRBV15, the J call TRBJ2-6, with TRBD1 matching 7 bases. This CDR3 has 16 amino acids. The germline CDR1 and CDR2 sequences are LNHNV and YYDKDF (reference sequence). V was clipped by 1 base and J by 4 bases; unmatched bases: 4. CDR3 DNA: TGTGCCACCAGCAGAGGAGACAGGGCCGGGGCCAACGTCCTGACTTTC. It is translated as CATSRGDRAGANVLTF.

This rearrangement joins TRBV6-1 to TRBJ1-2, with D unclear. Trimming removed 5 bases from V and 1 base from J, with 5 bases in between. Germline V gives CDR1 MNHNS, CDR2 SASEGT. The CDR3 is 12 residues long. In nucleotides, the CDR3 is TGTGCCAGCAGTCCGGGTAACTATGGCTACACCTTC. Translating it yields CASSPGNYGYTF.

This rearrangement joins TRBV6-1 to TRBJ2-1, with TRBD1 matching over 8 bases. Germline V gene data show CDR1 as MNHNS and CDR2 as SASEGT. The J segment lost 8 bases and the V segment lost 4 bases, leaving 19 bases of the junction unmatched. This CDR3 has 18 residues. This CDR3 is CASSGGGKGTGGSDEQFF. DNA for the CDR3: TGTGCCAGCAGTGGAGGTGGGAAGGGGACAGGTGGATCAGATGAGCAGTTCTTC.

The chain uses TRBV27 and TRBJ2-5; the match to TRBD1 covers 7 bases. In germline, CDR1 is MNHEY, CDR2 SMNVEV (reference sequence). V lost 3 bases and J lost 5; bases outside the gene matches: 12. The CDR3 spans 16 residues. The CDR3 region has the DNA TGTGCCAGCAGTTTGTACCCCAGCAGGGGGTGGGAGACCCAGTACTTC. Protein sequence: CASSLYPSRGWETQYF.

The rearrangement joins TRBV4-1 to TRBJ2-1, with 7 bases identical to TRBD2. The junction had 5 bases not matched to a gene; V was cut back by 0 bases and J by 3 bases. Germline V gene sequence: CDR1 MGHRA, CDR2 YSYEKL. The CDR3 is 16 amino acids. For the CDR3, the DNA is TGCGCCAGCAGCCAAGAAGGAGCGGGGTTCTACAATGAGCAGTTCTTC. Translating it yields CASSQEGAGFYNEQFF.

V and J are TRBV27 and TRBJ2-1, with 9 nucleotides matching TRBD1. With V trimmed by 8 bases and J by 2 bases, 10 bases remained unmatched. The CDR3 totals 16 residues. Germline V gives CDR1 MNHEY, CDR2 SMNVEV (reference sequence). Here the CDR3 DNA reads TGTGCCAGCTACCCTTCGACAGGGGGTGCCTACAATGAGCAGTTCTTC. It yields the protein CASYPSTGGAYNEQFF.

This clone was counted once. The chain combines TRBV7-9 with TRBJ1-3; no reliable D call. The germline V and J ends were trimmed by 1 base and 4 bases, with 11 bases remaining between them. CDR3 length equals 15 residues. Germline loops: CDR1 SEHNR, CDR2 FQNEAQ (reference sequence). Written as DNA, the CDR3 is TGTGCCAGCAGCTTAGGAAGTGCGGGAGGAAACACCATATATTTT. The encoded protein is CASSLGSAGGNTIYF.